These 14 T cell receptor beta chains were all obtained from the same sample, sequenced in a study of control samples from healthy donors and cancer patients. Sequencing used immunoSEQ multiplex PCR; TCRdb keeps in-frame clones, though not all of them. The sample lists 120,000 or so clones, about 95% occurring once. What was sequenced was blood. These receptors were taken from a man aged 25 to 40 in good health.

This chain connects TRBV18 to TRBJ1-3; possibly TRBD1 for D (6 bases). The CDR3 totals 17 residues. V lost 0 bases and J 0 bases, leaving 12 bases between the germline ends. Germline CDR1 KGHSH, CDR2 LQKENI. DNA of the CDR3: TGTGCCAGCTCACCACCCGGGGGCCTCCGCTCTGGAAACACCATATATTTT. Translation gives CASSPPGGLRSGNTIYF. Variable domain in full (rest from reference TRBV18 and TRBJ1-3): NAGVMQNPRHLVRRRGQEARLRCSPMKGHSHVYWYRQLPEEGLKFMVYLQKENIIDESGMPKERFSAEFPKEGPSILRIQQVVRGDSAAYFCASSPPGGLRSGNTIYFGEGSWLTVV.

The chain has TRBV6-5 and TRBJ1-2; D gene unclear. CDR3 length equals 14 residues. Germline V gene lookup returns CDR1 MNHEY and CDR2 SVGAGI. Trimming left V 0 bases short and J 6 bases short, with 11 bases between. The CDR3 DNA follows: TGTGCCAGCAGTTACTCTAGGTGGTCAGATGGCTACACCTTC. Translated, it gives CASSYSRWSDGYTF.

The CDR3 sequence: CASSLAQGDEQFF. The CDR3 DNA follows: TGTGCCAGCAGCTTAGCACAGGGCGATGAGCAGTTCTTC. The genes are TRBV7-2 and TRBJ2-1; TRBD1 might be the D (6 bases). V dropped 0 bases and J dropped 8 bases, with 8 bases sitting between them. CDR1 and CDR2 from the germline V gene are SGHTA and FQGNSA. This CDR3 has 13 residues.

In this sample, this clone turned up once. V gene TRBV5-1 combines with J gene TRBJ2-7, with 9 bases fitting TRBD2. The V and J ends lost 2 bases and 5 bases, in that order; junction bases with no gene match: 5. Germline CDR1 reads SGHRS; CDR2 reads YFSETQ. The CDR3 contains 14 residues. CDR3 loop: CASSFGGGADEQYF. As DNA, the CDR3 is TGCGCCAGCAGCTTTGGCGGGGGGGCCGACGAGCAGTACTTC.

The V call is TRBV6-5, the J call TRBJ1-1; D not resolved. The germline gives CDR1 MNHEY, CDR2 SVGAGI. The V end was cut by 7 bases, the J end by 3 bases, with 15 bases between. This CDR3 comprises 14 residues. The CDR3 DNA reads as TGTGCCAGCACCCGGGGTCGGTTTTACACTGAAGCTTTCTTT. This codes for CASTRGRFYTEAFF.

V usage is TRBV19 and J usage is TRBJ1-3, with unresolved D. Germline loops: CDR1 LNHDA, CDR2 SQIVND (reference sequence). V was clipped by 6 bases and J by 13 bases, with 10 bases between them. The CDR3 loop spans 10 amino acids. Here the CDR3 DNA reads TGTGCCAGTAGGCCAAAGGGTATATATTTT. Residues: CASRPKGIYF.

The rearrangement links TRBV7-2 to TRBJ2-1; the match to TRBD2 covers 10 bases. The CDR3 is made up of 17 amino acids. Trimming removed 1 base from V and 9 bases from J; junction bases left unmatched: 12. Germline V gene sequence: CDR1 SGHTA, CDR2 FQGNSA. The DNA for the CDR3 is TGTGCCAGCAGCTTAGTGGTGGCTAGCGGGGGAAGGGGTGAGCAGTTCTTC. This gives the protein CASSLVVASGGRGEQFF.

The chain is built from TRBV9 and TRBJ1-4, with TRBD1 as a possible D gene (5 bases). Trimming took 3 bases from V and 1 from J, leaving 16 bases between them. The length of the CDR3 is 17 residues. The germline gives CDR1 SGDLS, CDR2 YYNGEE. CDR3 protein: CASSEGLFYGTNEKLFF. CDR3 coding DNA: TGTGCCAGCAGCGAGGGACTTTTTTACGGAACTAATGAAAAACTGTTTTTT.

This chain joins TRBV4-1 and TRBJ1-6; unclear D gene. The CDR3 is made up of 13 amino acids. The V gene's germline CDR1 is MGHRA and CDR2 YSYEKL. V was clipped by 3 bases and J by 7 bases, with 7 bases between them. This CDR3 is CASSQLGNSPLHF. As DNA, the CDR3 is TGCGCCAGCAGCCAGTTAGGAAATTCACCCCTCCACTTT.

The chain links TRBV6-4 to TRBJ2-2; D unresolved. The V end was cut by 4 bases, the J end by 0 bases, with 9 bases between. CDR3 length: 15 amino acids. Per the germline V gene, CDR1 is MRHNA and CDR2 is SNTAGT. The CDR3 protein is CASSADTSNTGELFF. The CDR3 DNA sequence: TGTGCCAGCAGTGCAGATACTTCGAACACCGGGGAGCTGTTTTTT.

The chain recombines TRBV5-8 with TRBJ1-2, with D maybe TRBD1 (5 bases). CDR3 length equals 15 residues. Deletions cut 0 bases from V and 2 bases from J, with 11 bases between. Per germline, CDR1 SGHTS and CDR2 YDEGEE. Here the CDR3 reads CASSLGGAGNYGYTF. Written as DNA, the CDR3 is TGTGCCAGCAGCTTGGGTGGGGCGGGGAACTATGGCTACACCTTC.

The J gene is TRBJ1-2, the V gene TRBV7-8; D is unclear. The germline V and J ends were trimmed by 5 bases and 1 base, with 17 bases remaining between them. This CDR3 has 16 residues. Germline CDR1 and CDR2: SGHVS and FQNEAQ. The CDR3, as DNA: TGTGCCAGCAGCCGAACCATCTCACAGAGTAACTATGGCTACACCTTC. This codes for CASSRTISQSNYGYTF.

This clone was picked up one time. This chain connects TRBV5-4 to TRBJ2-7; weak D call: TRBD2 (6 bases). Trimming took 0 bases from V and 1 from J, leaving 14 bases between them. Germline V gene data show CDR1 as SGHNT and CDR2 as YYREEE (reference sequence). This CDR3 is built from 16 residues. The CDR3 bases are TGTGCCAGCAGCTTGGGGGCGGGGTCGCGGTCCTACGAGCAGTACTTC. Protein sequence: CASSLGAGSRSYEQYF.

The chain has TRBV7-9 and TRBJ2-3, with TRBD1 identical over 7 bases. CDR3 size: 15 residues. Germline lookup yields CDR1 SEHNR and CDR2 FQNEAQ (reference sequence). The trim removed 5 bases at V and 9 bases at J, leaving 14 bases unmatched. The CDR3, as DNA: TGTGCCAGCAGCCCCACAGGGGTAGAGAGGGGCACGCAGTATTTT. Its translation is CASSPTGVERGTQYF. Looking up the rest from reference TRBV7-9 and TRBJ2-3 gives the full variable domain: DTGVSQNPRHKITKRGQNVTFRCDPISEHNRLYWYRQTLGQGPEFLTYFQNEAQLEKSRLLSDRFSAERPKGSFSTLEIQRTEQGDSAMYLCASSPTGVERGTQYFGPGTRLTVL.